Listed below are T cell receptor beta chains from one sample, sequenced in a study of T cell repertoires in cytomegalovirus infection. MiXCR, applied by TCRdb to the reads, yields one record per CDR3 protein. This sample has about 490,000 distinct CDR3 sequences, with 26% found just once. Sequencing was performed on PBMCs. All receptors derive from a human donor in good health (CMV status not recorded). Some clones in this sample may be carry-over from other donors' samples. Each CDR3 is given with its conserved first and last residue. The order of the fields is D gene, J gene, V gene, clone size, CDR3 protein, CDR3 DNA. The D gene is left open where the match is weak. A clone size is listed for some rows: how often the clone was seen (once, few, many), or a class if it is expanded.

TRBD2,TRBJ2-3,TRBV27,few,CASSFREAMDTQYF,TGTGCCAGCAGTTTTCGGGAGGCCATGGATACGCAGTATTTT
NA,TRBJ2-2,TRBV19,NA,CASSTGRDTGELFF,TGTGCCAGTAGTACGGGACGAGACACCGGGGAGCTGTTTTTT
TRBD1,TRBJ1-5,TRBV27,few,CASSSTGGAGQPQHF,TGTGCCAGCAGTTCGACAGGGGGCGCCGGTCAGCCCCAGCATTTT
TRBD2,TRBJ2-1,TRBV3-1,few,CASSQETGLAGYNEQFF,TGTGCCAGCAGCCAAGAAACAGGCCTAGCGGGGTACAATGAGCAGTTCTTC
NA,TRBJ2-1,TRBV5-8,NA,CTSSWLSSYNEQFF,TGTACCAGCAGCTGGTTGAGCTCCTACAATGAGCAGTTCTTC
NA,TRBJ2-1,TRBV10-3,NA,CAISESGGPSSYNEQFF,TGTGCCATCAGTGAGTCGGGCGGACCTAGCTCCTACAATGAGCAGTTCTTC
NA,TRBJ2-2,TRBV24-1,few,CATSEKGYTGELFF,TGTGCCACCAGTGAGAAGGGCTACACCGGGGAGCTGTTTTTT
NA,TRBJ2-6,TRBV3-1,NA,CASSRITGRSGANVLTF,TGTGCCAGCAGCCGCATCACAGGCCGCTCTGGGGCCAACGTCCTGACTTTC
NA,TRBJ1-4,TRBV6-1,few,CASVQGGTNEKLFF,TGTGCCAGCGTTCAAGGGGGAACTAATGAAAAACTGTTTTTT
TRBD1,TRBJ2-2,TRBV30,few,CAWSGDSLPGELFF,TGTGCCTGGAGTGGGGACAGCCTTCCCGGGGAGCTGTTTTTT
NA,TRBJ1-2,TRBV4-2,NA,CASSQGRFPDGYTF,TGTGCCAGCAGCCAAGGTCGCTTCCCCGATGGCTACACCTTC
NA,TRBJ2-5,TRBV20-1,NA,CSASSLLAKWKTQYF,TGCAGTGCTAGCTCGTTGCTAGCGAAATGGAAGACCCAGTACTTC
NA,TRBJ2-5,TRBV11-3,few,CASSTRFQETQYF,TGTGCCAGCAGCACCAGGTTCCAAGAGACCCAGTACTTC
NA,TRBJ2-1,TRBV27,NA,CASSPGGAISYNEQFF,TGTGCCAGCAGCCCGGGCGGGGCAATCTCCTACAATGAGCAGTTCTTC
NA,TRBJ1-4,TRBV7-2,many,CASSLENGEKLFF,TGTGCCAGCAGCTTAGAGAATGGGGAAAAACTGTTTTTT
TRBD2,TRBJ2-5,TRBV20-1,NA,CRAREYGTSGLLGTQYF,TGCAGAGCTAGAGAATACGGGACTAGCGGACTGCTGGGGACCCAGTACTTC
TRBD1,TRBJ1-1,TRBV4-3,NA,CASSLVSGGTEAFF,TGCGCCAGCAGCCTTGTTTCAGGGGGCACTGAAGCTTTCTTT
TRBD2,TRBJ2-2,TRBV7-6,few,CASSLNNGGVPGELFF,TGTGCCAGCAGCTTAAATAACGGGGGGGTTCCCGGGGAGCTGTTTTTT
TRBD2,TRBJ2-1,TRBV24-1,few,CATSGSTNEQFF,TGTGCCACTAGCGGGAGTACCAATGAGCAGTTCTTC
TRBD1,TRBJ2-2,TRBV6-1,many,CASSLDRALITGELFF,TGTGCCAGCAGTTTAGACAGGGCGTTGATCACCGGGGAGCTGTTTTTT
TRBD1,TRBJ2-7,TRBV7-2,many,CASSFGTGSYEQYF,TGTGCCAGCAGCTTCGGGACAGGTTCCTACGAGCAGTACTTC
TRBD2,TRBJ2-5,TRBV20-1,NA,CSARGLAGGGWETQYF,TGCAGTGCTAGAGGACTAGCGGGAGGAGGGTGGGAGACCCAGTACTTC
NA,TRBJ2-5,TRBV6-2/TRBV6-3,few,CASRTPPQETQYF,TGTGCCAGCAGGACGCCTCCCCAAGAGACCCAGTACTTC
NA,TRBJ1-2,TRBV7-2,few,CASSLGFHRPHF,TGTGCCAGCAGCTTAGGGTTTCATCGCCCCCACTTC
NA,TRBJ1-2,TRBV27,many,CASSSRDATLSRGYTF,TGTGCCAGCAGTTCTCGGGACGCGACCTTGTCTCGGGGCTACACCTTC
NA,TRBJ1-4,TRBV19,few,CASSIEKSHGEKLFF,TGTGCCAGTAGTATAGAGAAAAGCCACGGCGAAAAACTGTTTTTT
TRBD1,TRBJ2-5,TRBV7-2,many,CASSGTGSPETQYF,TGTGCCAGCAGCGGGACAGGGAGCCCGGAGACCCAGTACTTC
NA,TRBJ2-5,TRBV7-2,NA,CASSFLAQGTQYF,TGTGCCAGCAGCTTCCTAGCCCAGGGGACCCAGTACTTC
NA,TRBJ2-7,TRBV14,NA,CASSQHIYEQYF,TGTGCCAGCAGCCAACACATCTACGAGCAGTACTTC
NA,TRBJ2-2,TRBV6-2/TRBV6-3,NA,CASNSGQGRRVEELFF,TGTGCCAGCAATTCCGGGCAGGGAAGAAGAGTAGAGGAGCTGTTTTTT
NA,TRBJ2-3,TRBV12-3/TRBV12-4,NA,CASRPGKDTQYF,TGTGCCAGCAGACCAGGGAAAGATACGCAGTATTTT
TRBD2,TRBJ2-1,TRBV20-1,once,CSAPKAGGPHDEQFF,TGCAGTGCTCCCAAAGCGGGAGGGCCCCATGATGAGCAGTTCTTC
TRBD2,TRBJ2-3,TRBV19,NA,CASSPRTSGGTDTQYF,TGTGCCAGTAGTCCCCGGACTAGCGGGGGCACAGATACGCAGTATTTT
NA,TRBJ2-5,TRBV12-3/TRBV12-4,NA,CASSPPGRGGETQYF,TGTGCCAGCAGTCCGCCCGGAAGAGGAGGGGAGACCCAGTACTTC
NA,TRBJ1-2,TRBV5-1,few,CASSLEGHGYGYTF,TGCGCCAGCAGCTTGGAGGGGCACGGCTATGGCTACACCTTC
TRBD2,TRBJ2-7,TRBV7-6,many,CASRVRAGGPYEQYF,TGTGCCAGCCGCGTCAGGGCGGGAGGGCCCTACGAGCAGTACTTC
TRBD1,TRBJ1-2,TRBV12-5,NA,CASGATGKSDGYTF,TGTGCTAGTGGTGCGACAGGGAAATCGGATGGCTACACCTTC
TRBD2,TRBJ2-1,TRBV23-1,few,CASSQATSGGYNEQFF,TGCGCCAGCAGTCAAGCAACTAGCGGAGGATACAATGAGCAGTTCTTC
NA,TRBJ2-3,TRBV5-6,NA,CASSFWTGTDTQYF,TGTGCCAGCAGCTTTTGGACGGGCACAGATACGCAGTATTTT
NA,TRBJ1-5,TRBV7-9,many,CASSPSTAGGNQPQHF,TGTGCCAGCAGCCCATCGACCGCCGGGGGCAATCAGCCCCAGCATTTT
NA,TRBJ2-1,TRBV4-3,few,CASSQEARGGNEQFF,TGCGCCAGCAGCCAAGAAGCCCGGGGTGGGAATGAGCAGTTCTTC
NA,TRBJ1-2,TRBV12-3/TRBV12-4,NA,CASSFGGNGYTF,TGTGCCAGCAGTTTTGGAGGGAATGGCTACACCTTC
NA,TRBJ2-1,TRBV20-1,few,CSAGPGLYNEQFF,TGCAGTGCCGGACCGGGACTTTACAATGAGCAGTTCTTC
NA,TRBJ1-2,TRBV7-2,few,CASSLAQTDYGYTF,TGTGCCAGCAGCTTAGCGCAGACGGACTATGGCTACACCTTC
TRBD1,TRBJ2-5,TRBV7-2,many,CASSLQTGDTETQYF,TGTGCCAGCAGCTTACAGACAGGGGATACGGAGACCCAGTACTTC
TRBD2,TRBJ2-5,TRBV29-1,few,CSVVFPSGSRQYF,TGCAGCGTTGTGTTCCCTAGCGGGTCCCGCCAGTACTTC
NA,TRBJ1-6,TRBV28,many,CASSPRPSYNSPLHF,TGTGCCAGCAGTCCCCGGCCCTCCTATAATTCACCCCTCCACTTT
NA,TRBJ1-1,TRBV5-6,NA,CASSPLGAGRGTEAFF,TGTGCCAGCAGTCCCTTGGGGGCCGGACGGGGGACTGAAGCTTTCTTT
NA,TRBJ1-2,TRBV5-4,once,CASRRVGRLYGYTF,TGTGCCAGCAGGAGAGTAGGACGTCTCTATGGCTACACCTTC
TRBD2,TRBJ2-1,TRBV7-7,NA,CASSLKASGYNEQFF,TGTGCTAGCAGCTTAAAGGCTAGCGGATACAATGAGCAGTTCTTC